What follows is one TCR beta chain and its context. Its target is not known. The germline V gene encodes CDR1 SGHRS and CDR2 YFSETQ. This CDR3 region has 15 residues. The V and J ends lost 10 bases and 2 bases, in that order; junction bases with no gene match: 6. This sample was included in a study of OX40 agonist ivuxolimab in advanced cancers. Study summary: Ivuxolimab, an antibody that agonizes OX40 (CD134), was administered to the patients.

Study-wide results and caveats: Averaged across samples, CD8+ T cells carried more expanded clones than CD4+ did. Not determined was the antigen specificity of the expanded peripheral T cells.

The method was immunoSEQ multiplex PCR; TCRdb's version includes in-frame clones alone and lacks a portion of them. The sample yields 55,000 to 85,000 clones, about four fifths seen once. The clonotype originates from an adult with an advanced solid tumor such as melanoma, head and neck, liver or kidney cancer. The sample here was CD4+ or CD8+ T cells sorted from blood, taken in a trial of the OX40 agonist ivuxolimab. The chain has TRBV5-1 and TRBJ2-6, with 10 bases aligning to TRBD1. CDR3 residues: CAGSTGGAGANVLTF. Written as DNA, the CDR3 is TGCGCCGGATCGACAGGGGGCGCTGGGGCCAACGTCCTGACTTTC.